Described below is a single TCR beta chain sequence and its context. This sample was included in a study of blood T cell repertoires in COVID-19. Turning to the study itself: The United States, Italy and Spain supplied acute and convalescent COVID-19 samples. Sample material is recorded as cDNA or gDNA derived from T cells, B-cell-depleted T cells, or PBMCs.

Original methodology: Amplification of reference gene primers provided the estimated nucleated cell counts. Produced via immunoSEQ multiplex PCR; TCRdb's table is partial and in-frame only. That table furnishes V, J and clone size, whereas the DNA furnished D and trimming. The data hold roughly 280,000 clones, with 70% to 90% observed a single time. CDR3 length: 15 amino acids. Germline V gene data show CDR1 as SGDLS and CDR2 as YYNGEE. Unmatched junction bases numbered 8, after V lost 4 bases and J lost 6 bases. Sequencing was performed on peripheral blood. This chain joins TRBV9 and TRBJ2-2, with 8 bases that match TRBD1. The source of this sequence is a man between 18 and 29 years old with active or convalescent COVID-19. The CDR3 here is CASSSRQGLAGELFF. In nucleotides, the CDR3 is TGTGCCAGCAGCAGCCGACAGGGGTTGGCCGGGGAGCTGTTTTTT.